The text below deals with one TCR beta chain. Participant-given clinical history determined each cohort assignment. These data originate in a study of blood T cell repertoires in COVID-19. Study in general: Samples taken during acute and convalescent COVID-19 were collected in the United States, Italy and Spain. Sample material is recorded as cDNA or gDNA derived from T cells, B-cell-depleted T cells, or PBMCs.

The CDR3 consists of 17 residues. The V and J ends lost 2 bases and 5 bases respectively, with 22 bases between them. Germline CDR1 and CDR2: SGHNT and YYREEE (reference sequence). Authors' analysis steps: Researchers report that nucleated cell counts were estimated from reference gene primer amplification. Clones were sequenced by immunoSEQ multiplex PCR, and TCRdb holds only the in-frame ones, with some missing. Clone size and V and J calls were adopted from that table, with D and trimming inferred from the DNA. The table includes under 350,000 clones, approximately 86% detected once. The receptor was isolated from a woman aged 40 to 50 with acute COVID-19. This chain uses TRBV5-4 with TRBJ1-2; the D gene is possibly TRBD1 (6 bases). Sequenced sample: PBMCs or T cells enriched from blood (not recorded which). CDR3 region: CASSLPAGAGVHYGYTF. CDR3 DNA sequence: TGTGCCAGCAGCTTACCGGCCGGGGCAGGGGTCCATTATGGCTACACCTTC.